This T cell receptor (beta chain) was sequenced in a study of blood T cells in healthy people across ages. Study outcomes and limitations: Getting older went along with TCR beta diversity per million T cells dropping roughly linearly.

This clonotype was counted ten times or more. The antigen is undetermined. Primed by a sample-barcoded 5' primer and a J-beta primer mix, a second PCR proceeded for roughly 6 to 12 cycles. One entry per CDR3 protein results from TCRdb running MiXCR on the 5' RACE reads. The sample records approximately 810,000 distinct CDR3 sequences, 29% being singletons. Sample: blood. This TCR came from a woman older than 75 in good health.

CDR3 loop: CASSYGLTDTQYF. The CDR3 DNA sequence: TGTGCCAGCAGCTACGGACTGACAGATACGCAGTATTTT. The chain carries TRBV7-2 and TRBJ2-3, with D possibly TRBD2 on 5 matching bases. CDR3 length equals 13 residues. V lost 4 bases and J 3 bases, leaving 8 bases between the germline ends. From germline, CDR1 is SGHTA and CDR2 FQGNSA.